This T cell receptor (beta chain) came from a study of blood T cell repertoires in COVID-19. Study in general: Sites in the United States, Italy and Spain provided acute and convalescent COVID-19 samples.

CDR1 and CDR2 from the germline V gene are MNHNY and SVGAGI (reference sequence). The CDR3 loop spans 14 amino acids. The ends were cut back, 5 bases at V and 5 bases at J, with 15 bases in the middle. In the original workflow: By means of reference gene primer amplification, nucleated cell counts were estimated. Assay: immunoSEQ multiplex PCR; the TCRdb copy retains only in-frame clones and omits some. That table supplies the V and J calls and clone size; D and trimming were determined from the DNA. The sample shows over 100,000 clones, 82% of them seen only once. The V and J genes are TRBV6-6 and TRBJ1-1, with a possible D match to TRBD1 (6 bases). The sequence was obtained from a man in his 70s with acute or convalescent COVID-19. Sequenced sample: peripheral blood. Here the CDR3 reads CASSHTGQGTEAFF. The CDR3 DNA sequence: TGTGCCAGCAGTCATACAGGGCAGGGGACTGAAGCTTTCTTT.